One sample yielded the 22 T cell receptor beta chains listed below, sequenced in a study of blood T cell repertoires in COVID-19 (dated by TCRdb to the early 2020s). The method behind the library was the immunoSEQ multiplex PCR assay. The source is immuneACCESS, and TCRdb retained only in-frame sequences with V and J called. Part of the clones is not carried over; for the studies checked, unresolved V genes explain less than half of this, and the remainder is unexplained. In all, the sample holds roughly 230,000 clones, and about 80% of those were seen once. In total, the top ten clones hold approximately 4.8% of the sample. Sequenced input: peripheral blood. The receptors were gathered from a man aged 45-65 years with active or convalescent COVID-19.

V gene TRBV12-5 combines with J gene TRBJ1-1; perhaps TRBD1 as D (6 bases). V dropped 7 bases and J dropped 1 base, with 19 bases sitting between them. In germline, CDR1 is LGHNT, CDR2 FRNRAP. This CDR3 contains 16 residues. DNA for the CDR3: TGTGCTAGTGCCGAGAAAACGGGGGGCAGGAACACTGAAGCTTTCTTT. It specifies CASAEKTGGRNTEAFF.

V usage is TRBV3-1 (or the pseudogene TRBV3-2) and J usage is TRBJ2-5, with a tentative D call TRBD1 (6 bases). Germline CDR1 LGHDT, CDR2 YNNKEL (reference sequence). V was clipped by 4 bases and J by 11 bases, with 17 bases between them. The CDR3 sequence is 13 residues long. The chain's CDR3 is CASSPTPMGQQYF. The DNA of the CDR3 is TGTGCCAGCAGCCCCACACCGATGGGACAACAGTACTTC.

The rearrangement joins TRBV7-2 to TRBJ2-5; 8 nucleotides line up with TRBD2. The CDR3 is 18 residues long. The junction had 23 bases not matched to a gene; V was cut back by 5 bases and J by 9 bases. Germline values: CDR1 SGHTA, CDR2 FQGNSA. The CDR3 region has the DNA TGTGCCAGCAGCGCCCCCCGGTTTGGAGCGGGGGCCCTTCGGGCCCAGTACTTC. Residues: CASSAPRFGAGALRAQYF.

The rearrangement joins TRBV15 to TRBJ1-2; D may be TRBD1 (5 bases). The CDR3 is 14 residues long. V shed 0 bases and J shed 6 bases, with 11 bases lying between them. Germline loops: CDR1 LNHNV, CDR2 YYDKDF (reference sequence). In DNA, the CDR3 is TGTGCCACCAGCAGAGATCGGGGGATTGATGGCTACACCTTC. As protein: CATSRDRGIDGYTF.

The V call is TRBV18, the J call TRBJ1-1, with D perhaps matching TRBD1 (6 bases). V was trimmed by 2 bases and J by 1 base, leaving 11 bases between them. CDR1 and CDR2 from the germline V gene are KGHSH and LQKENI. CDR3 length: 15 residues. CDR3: CASSPATGENTEAFF. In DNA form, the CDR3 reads TGTGCCAGCTCACCAGCGACAGGAGAGAACACTGAAGCTTTCTTT. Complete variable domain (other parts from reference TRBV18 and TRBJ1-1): NAGVMQNPRHLVRRRGQEARLRCSPMKGHSHVYWYRQLPEEGLKFMVYLQKENIIDESGMPKERFSAEFPKEGPSILRIQQVVRGDSAAYFCASSPATGENTEAFFGQGTRLTVV.

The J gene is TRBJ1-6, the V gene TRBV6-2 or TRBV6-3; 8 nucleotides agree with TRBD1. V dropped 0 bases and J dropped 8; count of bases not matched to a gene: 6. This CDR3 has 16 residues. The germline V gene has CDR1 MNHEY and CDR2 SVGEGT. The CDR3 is CASSYSGQGRDSPLHF. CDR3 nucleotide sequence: TGTGCCAGCAGTTACTCCGGACAGGGTCGAGATTCACCCCTCCACTTT.

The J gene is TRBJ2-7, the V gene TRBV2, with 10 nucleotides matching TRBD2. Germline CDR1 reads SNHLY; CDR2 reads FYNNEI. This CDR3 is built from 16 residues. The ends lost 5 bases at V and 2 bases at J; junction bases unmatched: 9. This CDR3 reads CASSLASGGLAYEQYF. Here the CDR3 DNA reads TGTGCCAGCAGTCTAGCTAGCGGGGGCCTTGCCTACGAGCAGTACTTC.

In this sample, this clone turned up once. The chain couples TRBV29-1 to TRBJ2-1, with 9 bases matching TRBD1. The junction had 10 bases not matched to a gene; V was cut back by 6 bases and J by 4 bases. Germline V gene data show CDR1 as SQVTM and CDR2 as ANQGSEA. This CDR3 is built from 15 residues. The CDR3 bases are TGCAGCGTCACAACCCGGGACAGGGTATACAATGAGCAGTTCTTC. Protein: CSVTTRDRVYNEQFF.

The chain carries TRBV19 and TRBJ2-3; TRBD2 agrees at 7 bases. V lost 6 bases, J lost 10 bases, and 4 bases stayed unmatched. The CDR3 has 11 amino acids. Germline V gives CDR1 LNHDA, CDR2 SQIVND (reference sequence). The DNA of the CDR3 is TGTGCCAGTAGACGTGCGGGGGCGCAGTATTTT. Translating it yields CASRRAGAQYF.

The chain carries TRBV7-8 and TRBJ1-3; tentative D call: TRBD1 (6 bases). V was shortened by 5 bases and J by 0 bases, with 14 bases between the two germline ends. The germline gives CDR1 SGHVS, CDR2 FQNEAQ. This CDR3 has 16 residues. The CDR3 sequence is CASSLRQVGSGNTIYF. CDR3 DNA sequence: TGTGCCAGCAGCCTTAGACAGGTTGGCTCTGGAAACACCATATATTTT.

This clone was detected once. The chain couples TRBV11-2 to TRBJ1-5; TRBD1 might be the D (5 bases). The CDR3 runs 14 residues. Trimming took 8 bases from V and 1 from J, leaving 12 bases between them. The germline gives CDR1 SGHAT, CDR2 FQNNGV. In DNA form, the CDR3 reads TGTGCCAGCGCTCGGGGGGGGAGCAATCAGCCCCAGCATTTT. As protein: CASARGGSNQPQHF.

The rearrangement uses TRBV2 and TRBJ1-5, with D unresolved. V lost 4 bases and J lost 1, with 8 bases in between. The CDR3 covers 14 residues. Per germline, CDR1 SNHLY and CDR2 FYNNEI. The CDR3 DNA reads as TGTGCCAGCAGTGTTGACATGAGCAATCAGCCCCAGCATTTT. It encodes CASSVDMSNQPQHF.

Here the CDR3 DNA reads TGTGCCAGCAGCCAAGATAGCCTTCGTCAGCAGTTCTTC. This gives the protein CASSQDSLRQQFF. The chain is built from TRBV14 and TRBJ2-1; no reliable D call. The length of the CDR3 is 13 residues. Per the germline V gene, CDR1 is SGHDN and CDR2 is FVKESK. V dropped 0 bases and J dropped 11 bases, with 11 bases sitting between them.

The CDR3 DNA is TGTGCCAGCAGCCAAGTGGGGGCAGGGGTAATGTACTTC. It yields the protein CASSQVGAGVMYF. This chain connects TRBV14 to TRBJ2-7, with D possibly matching TRBD1 (6 bases). Between the trimmed V and J ends, which lost 1 base and 12 bases, there was a span of 16 bases. The CDR3 sequence is 13 residues long. CDR1 and CDR2 from the germline V gene are SGHDN and FVKESK.

The CDR3 coding sequence is TGTGCCAGCAGCCCGGCGACAGGGGAGATCTATGGCTACACCTTC. Translating it yields CASSPATGEIYGYTF. The chain joins TRBV4-2 to TRBJ1-2; 8 bases map to TRBD1. Per the germline V gene, CDR1 is LGHNA and CDR2 is YNFKEQ. With V trimmed by 4 bases and J by 4 bases, 8 bases remained unmatched. This CDR3 is built from 15 residues.

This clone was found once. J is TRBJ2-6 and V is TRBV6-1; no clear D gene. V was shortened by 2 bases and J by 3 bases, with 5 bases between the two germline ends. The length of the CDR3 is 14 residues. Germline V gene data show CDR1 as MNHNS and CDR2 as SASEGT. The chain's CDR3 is CASSELSGANVLTF. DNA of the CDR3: TGTGCCAGCAGTGAACTTAGTGGGGCCAACGTCCTGACTTTC.

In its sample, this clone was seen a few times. CDR3 loop: CASSGDSASTEAFF. CDR3 nucleotides: TGTGCCAGCTCCGGGGACAGCGCCTCCACTGAAGCTTTCTTT. V is TRBV18 and J is TRBJ1-1, with TRBD1 identical over 7 bases. Germline V gene lookup returns CDR1 KGHSH and CDR2 LQKENI. Trimming cost V 6 bases and J 4 bases; bases outside gene matches: 8. This CDR3 has 14 amino acids. Full variable domain (missing parts from reference TRBV18 and TRBJ1-1): NAGVMQNPRHLVRRRGQEARLRCSPMKGHSHVYWYRQLPEEGLKFMVYLQKENIIDESGMPKERFSAEFPKEGPSILRIQQVVRGDSAAYFCASSGDSASTEAFFGQGTRLTVV.

This CDR3 is CASSPGQGAYNYGYTF. The DNA for the CDR3 is TGTGCCAGCTCACCGGGACAGGGGGCCTATAACTATGGCTACACCTTC. The V call is TRBV18, the J call TRBJ1-2; 12 nucleotides agree with TRBD1. Germline CDR1 is KGHSH and CDR2 is LQKENI. The CDR3 contains 16 residues. The trim removed 3 bases at V and 1 base at J, leaving 3 bases unmatched.

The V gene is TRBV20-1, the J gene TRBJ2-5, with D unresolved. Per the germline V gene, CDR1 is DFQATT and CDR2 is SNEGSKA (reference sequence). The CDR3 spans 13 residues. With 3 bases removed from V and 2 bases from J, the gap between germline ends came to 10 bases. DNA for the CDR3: TGCAGTGCTAGTAGGCTAGTTCAAGAGACCCAGTACTTC. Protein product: CSASRLVQETQYF.

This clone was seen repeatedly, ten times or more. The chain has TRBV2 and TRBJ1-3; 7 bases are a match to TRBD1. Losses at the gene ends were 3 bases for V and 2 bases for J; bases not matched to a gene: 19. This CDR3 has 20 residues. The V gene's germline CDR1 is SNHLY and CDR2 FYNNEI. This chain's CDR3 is CASSEVRADRAALTGNTIYF. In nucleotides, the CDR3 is TGTGCCAGCAGTGAGGTGAGGGCTGACAGGGCTGCTCTGACTGGAAACACCATATATTTT.

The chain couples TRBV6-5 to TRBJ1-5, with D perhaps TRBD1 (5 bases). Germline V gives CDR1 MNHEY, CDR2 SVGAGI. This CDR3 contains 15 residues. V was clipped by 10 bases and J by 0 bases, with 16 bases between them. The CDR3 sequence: CATGRGRDSNQPQHF. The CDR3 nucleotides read TGTGCCACCGGAAGGGGCAGGGATAGCAATCAGCCCCAGCATTTT.

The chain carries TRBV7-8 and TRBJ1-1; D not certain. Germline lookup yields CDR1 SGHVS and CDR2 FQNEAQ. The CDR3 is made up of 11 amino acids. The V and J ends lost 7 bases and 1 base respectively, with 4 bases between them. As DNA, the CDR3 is TGTGCCAGCACTTCGAACACTGAAGCTTTCTTT. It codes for CASTSNTEAFF.